The 30 T cell receptor beta chains listed next were all sequenced from one sample in a study of PD-L1 blockade in urothelial cancer. The table came from immunoSEQ multiplex PCR; TCRdb's copy has only in-frame clones and leaves some out. The sample holds 50,000 to 65,000 clones; over 75% are singletons and the top ten take about 5.6%. The material sequenced was PBMCs, taken around atezolizumab (anti-PD-L1) treatment. These receptors were taken from a man in his forties with urothelial cancer.

This chain links TRBV5-6 with TRBJ1-2; TRBD1 might be the D (6 bases). CDR1 SGHDT and CDR2 YYEEEE come from the germline V gene. Trimming left V 4 bases short and J 3 bases short, with 13 bases between. CDR3 length: 14 amino acids. In DNA, the CDR3 is TGTGCCAGCAGCGAAGAGACAGGACACTATGGCTACACCTTC. As protein: CASSEETGHYGYTF.

The rearrangement uses TRBV9 and TRBJ1-1; no definite D call. The V end was cut by 6 bases, the J end by 0 bases, with 9 bases between. From germline, CDR1 is SGDLS and CDR2 YYNGEE. The CDR3 covers 13 residues. CDR3 sequence reads: CASNRVLNTEAFF. DNA for the CDR3: TGTGCCAGCAATCGGGTCCTGAACACTGAAGCTTTCTTT.

V usage is TRBV5-1 and J usage is TRBJ2-1, with a weak D call TRBD2 (6 bases). The CDR3 has 15 amino acids. CDR1 is SGHRS, CDR2 YFSETQ, per germline. Trimming pared 5 bases from V and 5 bases from J, leaving 17 bases between. The CDR3: CASRGSPTGDNEQFF. In nucleotides, the CDR3 is TGCGCCAGCAGAGGGAGCCCAACGGGGGACAATGAGCAGTTCTTC.

In its sample, this clone was seen a few times. The chain uses TRBV9 and TRBJ1-2; 8 nucleotides line up with TRBD1. The CDR3 is 15 amino acids. Germline CDR1 is SGDLS and CDR2 is YYNGEE. Trimming cost V 4 bases and J 3 bases; bases outside gene matches: 8. For the CDR3, the DNA is TGTGCCAGCAGCCCAACGACAGGGGCTCACTATGGCTACACCTTC. It specifies CASSPTTGAHYGYTF.

Remarks on this clone: Relative to the germline gene, one junction end is altered; a read error may explain this. The gene calls are TRBV7-9 and TRBJ1-3; D unclear. From germline, CDR1 is SEHNR and CDR2 FQNEAQ (reference sequence). The CDR3 extends over 14 amino acids. The CDR3 protein is CANSSLSSGNTIYF. CDR3 nucleotides: TGTGCCAACAGCTCCCTTAGCTCTGGAAACACCATATATTTT.

The chain couples TRBV28 to TRBJ2-7; 7 bases line up with TRBD1. CDR3 length: 15 residues. With 5 bases clipped from V and 2 bases from J, the junction kept 9 bases outside the gene matches. Per germline, CDR1 MDHEN and CDR2 SYDVKM. CDR3 protein: CASSPHRGIPYEQYF. DNA of the CDR3: TGTGCCAGCAGTCCGCACAGGGGTATCCCCTACGAGCAGTACTTC.

V is TRBV11-2 and J is TRBJ2-2, with a weak D call TRBD2 (6 bases). This CDR3 is 15 amino acids long. The germline gives CDR1 SGHAT, CDR2 FQNNGV. The V gene lost 5 bases and the J gene lost 3 bases, with 13 bases spanning the gap. The CDR3: CASSLRTGDTGELFF. In DNA, the CDR3 is TGTGCCAGCAGCCTTCGGACGGGGGACACCGGGGAGCTGTTTTTT.

This clone occurred a few times. The gene calls are TRBV28 and TRBJ1-5, with D perhaps TRBD1 (6 bases). Looked up from germline, CDR1 is MDHEN and CDR2 is SYDVKM. Trimming removed 6 bases at V and 6 bases at J, with 21 bases between. The CDR3 length is 16 residues. This chain's CDR3 is CASSRIQQGSRQPQHF. The CDR3 coding sequence is TGTGCCAGCAGCCGTATCCAACAGGGTTCTCGTCAGCCCCAGCATTTT.

The V and J genes are TRBV5-1 and TRBJ1-1, with a possible D match to TRBD1 (5 bases). Trimming pared 3 bases from V and 5 bases from J, leaving 17 bases between. The CDR3 runs 15 residues. Germline V gives CDR1 SGHRS, CDR2 YFSETQ. CDR3 in amino acids: CASSSAGSGGTEAFF. The CDR3 region has the DNA TGCGCCAGCAGCTCGGCAGGGTCTGGTGGAACTGAAGCTTTCTTT.

The chain carries TRBV15 and TRBJ1-1; D possibly corresponds to TRBD1 (5 bases). CDR1 LNHNV and CDR2 YYDKDF come from the germline V gene (reference sequence). This CDR3 has 15 amino acids. Trimming cost V 4 bases and J 6 bases, with 18 bases left between them. Here the CDR3 reads CATSIPAGRSSEAFF. The CDR3 DNA reads TGTGCCACCAGCATCCCCGCAGGGCGGTCATCTGAAGCTTTCTTT. Full variable domain (missing parts from reference TRBV15 and TRBJ1-1): DAMVIQNPRYQVTQFGKPVTLSCSQTLNHNVMYWYQQKSSQAPKLLFHYYDKDFNNEADTPDNFQSRRPNTSFCFLDIRSPGLGDTAMYLCATSIPAGRSSEAFFGQGTRLTVV.

The CDR3 is CASSLSQANYEQYF. The DNA for the CDR3 is TGTGCCAGCAGCTTATCCCAGGCCAACTACGAGCAGTACTTC. This chain connects TRBV11-2 to TRBJ2-7; D ambiguous. This CDR3 is built from 14 residues. Germline lookup yields CDR1 SGHAT and CDR2 FQNNGV. Trimming stripped 2 bases from V and 3 bases from J, with 11 bases between.

The chain combines TRBV6-6 with TRBJ2-7, with 9 bases matching TRBD2. Germline assignment: CDR1 MNHNY and CDR2 SVGAGI (reference sequence). V shed 6 bases, J shed 6 bases, and the junction held 6 bases outside the gene matches. The CDR3 is made up of 13 amino acids. The CDR3 is CASSAGGLLEQYF. The CDR3 DNA is TGTGCCAGCAGCGCGGGAGGGCTACTCGAGCAGTACTTC.

The rearrangement joins TRBV9 to TRBJ2-6, with 14 nucleotides matching TRBD2. In germline, CDR1 is SGDLS, CDR2 YYNGEE. V shed 1 base, J shed 4 bases, and the junction held 19 bases outside the gene matches. This CDR3 contains 23 residues. CDR3 in amino acids: CASSVRGPRLAGGQRSGANVLTF. In nucleotides, the CDR3 is TGTGCCAGCAGCGTAAGGGGGCCCCGACTAGCGGGAGGGCAGAGGTCAGGGGCCAACGTCCTGACTTTC.

The chain carries TRBV30 and TRBJ2-7, with a weak D call TRBD2 (5 bases). The germline V gene has CDR1 GTSNPN and CDR2 SVGIG (reference sequence). Between the trimmed V and J ends, which lost 6 bases and 2 bases, there was a span of 11 bases. This CDR3 is 12 amino acids long. The chain's CDR3 is CACRGLPYEQYF. The CDR3 coding sequence is TGTGCCTGTCGAGGGCTTCCCTACGAGCAGTACTTC.

J is TRBJ2-1 and V is TRBV4-2; possibly TRBD1 for D (7 bases). CDR3 size: 17 residues. Germline CDR1 and CDR2: LGHNA and YNFKEQ. The V end lost 4 bases, the J end lost 1 base, and 17 bases lay between the germline ends. CDR3 in amino acids: CASSPQGPGVSYNEQFF. CDR3 DNA: TGTGCCAGCAGCCCACAGGGGCCGGGAGTATCCTACAATGAGCAGTTCTTC.

The rearrangement uses TRBV21-1 and TRBJ1-3; the listed D gene, TRBD1, was not tested against the DNA. TRBV21-1 is noted as a pseudogene. The CDR3 has 13 residues. CDR3: CASSDREENTIYF. The CDR3 nucleotides read TGTGCCAGCTCCGACAGGGAGGAAAACACCATATATTTT.

This clone came up a few times. This sequence joins TRBV7-8 and TRBJ2-7; TRBD2 matches 12 bases. CDR3 size: 16 residues. V shed 4 bases, J shed 7 bases, and the junction held 11 bases outside the gene matches. CDR1 is SGHVS and CDR2 is FQNEAQ in the germline V gene. CDR3: CASSSGLAGPAGEQYF. DNA of the CDR3: TGTGCCAGCAGCTCTGGACTAGCGGGGCCTGCTGGTGAGCAGTACTTC.

V usage is TRBV11-2 and J usage is TRBJ2-7, with TRBD2 matching over 7 bases. Germline CDR1 and CDR2: SGHAT and FQNNGV. V trimming: 4 bases; J trimming: 2 bases; junction bases outside the gene matches: 5. The CDR3 loop spans 14 amino acids. DNA of the CDR3: TGTGCCAGCAGCTCCGTCCGGGGGGCCTACGAGCAGTACTTC. This sequence encodes CASSSVRGAYEQYF.

The gene calls are TRBV6-5 and TRBJ2-3; 9 nucleotides match TRBD1. Germline V gene lookup returns CDR1 MNHEY and CDR2 SVGAGI. Trimming cost V 6 bases and J 2 bases; bases outside gene matches: 6. This CDR3 is 15 amino acids long. The CDR3 spells CASSTQGAVTDTQYF. The CDR3 nucleotides read TGTGCCAGCAGCACACAGGGGGCTGTCACAGATACGCAGTATTTT.

The J gene is TRBJ1-1, the V gene TRBV11-2; no clear D. Germline values: CDR1 SGHAT, CDR2 FQNNGV. This CDR3 comprises 14 residues. V lost 1 base, J lost 4 bases, and 10 bases lay in between. Written as DNA, the CDR3 is TGTGCCAGCAGCTTAGTTAGCCAGAGCACTGAAGCTTTCTTT. It encodes CASSLVSQSTEAFF.

This clone was detected a few times. The chain carries TRBV28 and TRBJ1-2, with 9 bases fitting TRBD1. Germline V lookup: CDR1 MDHEN, CDR2 SYDVKM. The CDR3 runs to 15 residues. Trimming at V came to 5 bases and at J to 2 bases, leaving 6 bases not matched to a gene. CDR3 in amino acids: CASSAYGQGNYGYTF. The CDR3 DNA reads as TGTGCCAGCAGTGCCTACGGACAGGGGAACTATGGCTACACCTTC.

J is TRBJ1-4 and V is TRBV4-2; D unclear. Germline V gene lookup returns CDR1 LGHNA and CDR2 YNFKEQ. Trimming left V 1 base short and J 3 bases short, with 12 bases between. This CDR3 region has 16 residues. The CDR3 bases are TGTGCCAGCAGCCAAGCGGCGTCCCAGGCTAATGAAAAACTGTTTTTT. Translation: CASSQAASQANEKLFF.

V and J are TRBV7-8 and TRBJ2-1; 7 nucleotides line up with TRBD1. V lost 3 bases to trimming and J lost 3 bases; unmatched junction nucleotides: 5. This CDR3 contains 15 residues. Germline assignment: CDR1 SGHVS and CDR2 FQNEAQ. DNA for the CDR3: TGTGCCAGCAGCTTGTGGGACAGCTACTACAATGAGCAGTTCTTC. Amino acid sequence: CASSLWDSYYNEQFF.

This clone appeared a single time. J is TRBJ1-1 and V is TRBV6-1; tentative D call: TRBD1 (6 bases). The CDR3 totals 14 residues. The germline gives CDR1 MNHNS, CDR2 SASEGT. Trimming took 1 base from V and 2 from J, leaving 8 bases between them. The DNA of the CDR3 is TGTGCCAGCAGTGAAGGGACAGCTAACACTGAAGCTTTCTTT. Translation gives CASSEGTANTEAFF.

V and J are TRBV9 and TRBJ2-1; 7 bases agree with TRBD2. The CDR3 is made up of 16 amino acids. V trimming: 0 bases; J trimming: 9 bases; junction bases outside the gene matches: 12. Germline V CDR1 and CDR2: SGDLS, YYNGEE. CDR3 DNA: TGTGCCAGCAGCGTAGAAGCGAGCGGGATGGTCGGTGAGCAGTTCTTC. The encoded protein is CASSVEASGMVGEQFF.

The chain is built from TRBV4-1 and TRBJ1-5; D gene uncertain. This CDR3 is 18 amino acids long. Deletions cut 3 bases from V and 7 bases from J, with 25 bases between. The germline V gene has CDR1 MGHRA and CDR2 YSYEKL. CDR3 in amino acids: CASSQIEMPGPGRQPQHF. DNA of the CDR3: TGCGCCAGCAGCCAGATAGAGATGCCGGGCCCCGGGAGACAGCCCCAGCATTTT.

This chain uses TRBV11-2 with TRBJ2-1; TRBD2 might be the D (6 bases). This CDR3 contains 12 residues. Trimming stripped 3 bases from V and 8 bases from J, with 8 bases between. Per the germline V gene, CDR1 is SGHAT and CDR2 is FQNNGV. CDR3 bases: TGTGCCAGCAGCTTCGGGGGAGATGAGCAGTTCTTC. It specifies CASSFGGDEQFF.

This clone was seen just once. This rearrangement joins TRBV11-3 to TRBJ2-7, with D possibly being TRBD1 (7 bases). Germline lookup yields CDR1 SGHNT and CDR2 YENEEA. V was clipped by 5 bases and J by 6 bases, with 14 bases between them. The CDR3 is 13 amino acids. In DNA, the CDR3 is TGTGCCAGCAGCGGACTACAGGGGCGCGAGCAGTACTTC. The encoded protein is CASSGLQGREQYF.

This clone occurred once. This chain joins TRBV6-1 and TRBJ2-1, with TRBD2 identical over 10 bases. The CDR3 contains 15 residues. Losses at the gene ends were 4 bases for V and 2 bases for J; bases not matched to a gene: 2. Germline lookup yields CDR1 MNHNS and CDR2 SASEGT. The CDR3 sequence: CASSVTSGTYNEQFF. In DNA, the CDR3 is TGTGCCAGCAGTGTTACTAGCGGGACCTACAATGAGCAGTTCTTC.

This sequence joins TRBV7-2 and TRBJ2-7; D may be TRBD2 (6 bases). This CDR3 spans 14 amino acids. The ends were cut back, 1 base at V and 0 bases at J, with 7 bases in the middle. Germline V CDR1 and CDR2: SGHTA, FQGNSA. CDR3 coding DNA: TGTGCCAGCAGCTTAGAAGCGGGCTCCTACGAGCAGTACTTC. This codes for CASSLEAGSYEQYF. The variable domain in full, with the rest retrieved from reference TRBV7-2 and TRBJ2-7, is GAGVSQSPSNKVTEKGKDVELRCDPISGHTALYWYRQSLGQGLEFLIYFQGNSAPDKSGLPSDRFSAERTGGSVSTLTIQRTQQEDSAVYLCASSLEAGSYEQYFGPGTRLTVT.